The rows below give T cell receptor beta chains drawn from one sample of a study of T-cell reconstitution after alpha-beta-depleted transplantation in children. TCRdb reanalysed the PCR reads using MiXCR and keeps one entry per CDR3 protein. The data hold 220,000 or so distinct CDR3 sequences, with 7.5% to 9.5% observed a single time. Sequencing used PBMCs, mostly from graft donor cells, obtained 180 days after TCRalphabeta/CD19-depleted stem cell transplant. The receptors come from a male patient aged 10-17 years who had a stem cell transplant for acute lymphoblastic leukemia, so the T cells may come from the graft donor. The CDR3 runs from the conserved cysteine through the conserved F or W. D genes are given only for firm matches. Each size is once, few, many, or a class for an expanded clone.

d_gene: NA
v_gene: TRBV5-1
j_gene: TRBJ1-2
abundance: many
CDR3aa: CASSLAGTYPLSGYTF
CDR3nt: TGCGCCAGCAGCTTGGCCGGGACATACCCGCTTTCTGGCTACACCTTC

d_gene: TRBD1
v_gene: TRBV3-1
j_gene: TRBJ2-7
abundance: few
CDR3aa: CASSQADRDGEQYF
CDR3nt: TGTGCCAGCAGCCAAGCGGACAGGGACGGCGAGCAGTACTTC

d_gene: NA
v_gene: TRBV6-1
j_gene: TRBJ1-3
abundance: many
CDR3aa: CASSEARRLSGNTIYF
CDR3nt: TGTGCCAGCAGTGAAGCGCGGAGGCTCTCTGGAAACACCATATATTTT

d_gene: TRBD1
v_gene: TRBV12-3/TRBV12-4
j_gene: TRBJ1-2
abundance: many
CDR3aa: CASSPPNRGYGYTF
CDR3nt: TGTGCCAGTTCCCCCCCCAACAGGGGGTATGGCTACACCTTC

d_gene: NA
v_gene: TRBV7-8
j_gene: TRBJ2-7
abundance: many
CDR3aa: CASSLVPSSAYEQYF
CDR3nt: TGTGCCAGCAGCTTAGTCCCCTCGTCGGCCTACGAGCAGTACTTC

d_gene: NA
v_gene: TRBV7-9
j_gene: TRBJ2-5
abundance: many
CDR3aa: CASSLGPQTETQYF
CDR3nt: TGTGCCAGCAGCTTAGGTCCTCAGACGGAGACCCAGTACTTC

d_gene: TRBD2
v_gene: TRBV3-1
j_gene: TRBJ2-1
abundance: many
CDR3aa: CASSQGLGPRYGQFF
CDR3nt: TGTGCCAGCAGCCAGGGACTAGGGCCCCGTTATGGGCAGTTCTTC

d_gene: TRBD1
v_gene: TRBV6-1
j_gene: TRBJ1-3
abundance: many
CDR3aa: CASSQRGPNGNTIYF
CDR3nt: TGTGCCAGCAGTCAAAGGGGGCCGAACGGAAACACCATATATTTT

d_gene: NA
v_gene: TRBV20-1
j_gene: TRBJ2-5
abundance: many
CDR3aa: CSARDLAGETQYF
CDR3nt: TGCAGTGCTAGAGATCTAGCCGGGGAGACCCAGTACTTC

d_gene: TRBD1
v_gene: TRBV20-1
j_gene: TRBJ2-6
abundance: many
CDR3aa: CSARGDREGFGANVLTF
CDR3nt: TGCAGTGCTAGGGGGGACAGGGAAGGTTTTGGGGCCAACGTCCTGACTTTC

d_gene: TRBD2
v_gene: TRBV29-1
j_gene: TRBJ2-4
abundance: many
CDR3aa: CSVEDPSGGGIQYF
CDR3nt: TGCAGCGTTGAAGATCCTAGTGGGGGGGGCATTCAGTACTTC

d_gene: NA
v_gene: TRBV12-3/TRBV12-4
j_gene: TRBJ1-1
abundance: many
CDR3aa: CASSLWYVGSNTEAFF
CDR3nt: TGTGCCAGCAGTTTATGGTACGTTGGGTCGAACACTGAAGCTTTCTTT

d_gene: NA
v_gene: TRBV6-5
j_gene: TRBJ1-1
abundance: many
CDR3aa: CASSYGVGMNTEAFF
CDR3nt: TGTGCCAGCAGTTACGGGGTTGGAATGAACACTGAAGCTTTCTTT

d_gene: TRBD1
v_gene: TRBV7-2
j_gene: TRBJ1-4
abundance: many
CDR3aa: CASSSRQGGIEKLFF
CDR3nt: TGTGCCAGCAGCTCAAGACAGGGAGGGATTGAAAAACTGTTTTTT

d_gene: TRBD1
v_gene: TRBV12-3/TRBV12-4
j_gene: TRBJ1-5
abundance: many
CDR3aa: CASSGGQHNQPQHF
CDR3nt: TGTGCCAGCAGTGGGGGACAGCACAATCAGCCCCAGCATTTT

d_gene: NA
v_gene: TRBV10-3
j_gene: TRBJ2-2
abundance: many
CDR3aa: CAIGGGELFF
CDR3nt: TGTGCCATCGGGGGCGGGGAGCTGTTTTTT

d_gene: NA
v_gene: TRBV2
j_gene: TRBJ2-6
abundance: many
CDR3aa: CASRGDSLSGANVLTF
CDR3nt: TGTGCCAGCAGAGGTGACAGCCTCTCTGGGGCCAACGTCCTGACTTTC

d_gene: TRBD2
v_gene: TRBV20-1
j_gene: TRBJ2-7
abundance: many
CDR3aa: CSARTSGDQYF
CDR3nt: TGCAGTGCTAGGACTAGCGGGGACCAGTACTTC